This T cell receptor (beta chain) was found in a study of T cells in Graves' hyperthyroidism and ophthalmopathy. At least ten counts were recorded for this clonotype. This CDR3 is 17 amino acids long. V shed 4 bases, J shed 2 bases, and the junction held 10 bases outside the gene matches. Germline CDR1 LNHNV, CDR2 YYDKDF (reference sequence). Researchers amplified the TCR beta CDR3 regions from RNA transcripts. An initial round of RT-PCR targeting the TCR CDR3 relied on the HTBI primer set. TCRdb called the multiplex PCR reads again in MiXCR, with one record for every CDR3 protein. The table includes roughly 150,000 distinct CDR3 sequences, over 8% detected once.

The sample consisted of blood. The chain has TRBV15 and TRBJ2-3; 9 nucleotides line up with TRBD2. This receptor was identified in a woman aged 18-29 years with Graves' hyperthyroidism that later progressed to Graves' ophthalmopathy. CDR3 in amino acids: CATSKVSGLAITDTQYF. In DNA form, the CDR3 reads TGTGCCACCAGCAAAGTTTCGGGACTAGCAATCACAGATACGCAGTATTTT.